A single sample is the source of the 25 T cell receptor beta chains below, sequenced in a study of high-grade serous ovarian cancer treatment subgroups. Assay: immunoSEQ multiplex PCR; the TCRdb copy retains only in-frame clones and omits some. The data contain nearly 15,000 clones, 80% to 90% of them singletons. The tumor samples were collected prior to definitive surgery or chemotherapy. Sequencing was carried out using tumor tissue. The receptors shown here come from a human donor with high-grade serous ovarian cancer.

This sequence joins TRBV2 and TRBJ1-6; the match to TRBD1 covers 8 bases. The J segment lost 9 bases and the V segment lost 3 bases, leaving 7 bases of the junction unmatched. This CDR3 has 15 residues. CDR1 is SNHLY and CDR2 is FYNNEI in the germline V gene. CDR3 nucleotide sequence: TGTGCCAGCAGTGACCAAGGACAGGGTGTTTCACCCCTCCACTTT. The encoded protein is CASSDQGQGVSPLHF.

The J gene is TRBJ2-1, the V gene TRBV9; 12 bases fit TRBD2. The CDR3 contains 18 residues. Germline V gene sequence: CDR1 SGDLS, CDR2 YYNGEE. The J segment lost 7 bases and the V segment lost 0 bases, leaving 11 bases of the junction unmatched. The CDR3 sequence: CASSVGAGTSGRINEQFF. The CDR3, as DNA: TGTGCCAGCAGCGTAGGAGCCGGGACTAGCGGGCGGATTAATGAGCAGTTCTTC.

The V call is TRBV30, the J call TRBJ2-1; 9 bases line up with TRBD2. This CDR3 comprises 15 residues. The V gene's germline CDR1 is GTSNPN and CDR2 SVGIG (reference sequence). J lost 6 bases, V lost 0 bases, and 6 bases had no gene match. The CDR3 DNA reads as TGTGCCTGGAGTGTGCTTGCGGGGGGGGGCAATGAGCAGTTCTTC. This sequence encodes CAWSVLAGGGNEQFF.

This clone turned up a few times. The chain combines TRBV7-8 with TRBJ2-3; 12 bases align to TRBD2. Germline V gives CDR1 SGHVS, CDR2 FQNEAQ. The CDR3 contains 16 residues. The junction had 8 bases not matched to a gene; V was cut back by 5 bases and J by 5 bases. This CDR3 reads CASSLSSGGAIDTQYF. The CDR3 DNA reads TGTGCCAGCAGCCTATCTAGCGGGGGGGCCATAGATACGCAGTATTTT.

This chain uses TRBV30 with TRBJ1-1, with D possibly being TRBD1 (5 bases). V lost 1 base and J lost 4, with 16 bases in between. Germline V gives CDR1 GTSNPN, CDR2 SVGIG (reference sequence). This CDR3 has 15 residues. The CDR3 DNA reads TGTGCCTGGAGTGCCTTCGGGGGAGTCGCCACTGAAGCTTTCTTT. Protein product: CAWSAFGGVATEAFF.

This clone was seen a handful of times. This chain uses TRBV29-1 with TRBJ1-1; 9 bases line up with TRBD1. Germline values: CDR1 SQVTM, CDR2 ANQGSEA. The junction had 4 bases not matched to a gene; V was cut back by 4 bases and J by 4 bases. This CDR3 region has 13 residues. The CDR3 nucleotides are TGCAGCGTTGCGGGACAGGGTACCACTGAAGCTTTCTTT. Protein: CSVAGQGTTEAFF.

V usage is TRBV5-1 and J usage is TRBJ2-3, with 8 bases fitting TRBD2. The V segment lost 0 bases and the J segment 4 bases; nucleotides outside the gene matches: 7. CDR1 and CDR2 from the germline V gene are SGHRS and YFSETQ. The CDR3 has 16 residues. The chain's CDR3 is CASSLGSGLDPDTQYF. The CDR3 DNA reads TGCGCCAGCAGCTTGGGGTCGGGACTAGACCCAGATACGCAGTATTTT.

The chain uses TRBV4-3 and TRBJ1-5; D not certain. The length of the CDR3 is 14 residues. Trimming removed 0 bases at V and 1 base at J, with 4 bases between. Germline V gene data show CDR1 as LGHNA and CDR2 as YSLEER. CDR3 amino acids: CASSQDRSNQPQHF. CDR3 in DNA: TGCGCCAGCAGCCAAGACCGGAGCAATCAGCCCCAGCATTTT.

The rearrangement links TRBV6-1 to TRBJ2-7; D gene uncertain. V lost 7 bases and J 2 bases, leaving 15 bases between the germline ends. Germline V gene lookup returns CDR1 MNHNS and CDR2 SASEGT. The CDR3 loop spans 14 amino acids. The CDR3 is CASISGPQAYEQYF. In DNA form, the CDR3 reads TGTGCCAGCATCTCAGGTCCACAAGCCTACGAGCAGTACTTC.

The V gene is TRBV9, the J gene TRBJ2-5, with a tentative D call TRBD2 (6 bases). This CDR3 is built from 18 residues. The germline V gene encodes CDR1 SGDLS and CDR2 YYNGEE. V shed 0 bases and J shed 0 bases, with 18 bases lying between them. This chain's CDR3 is CASSVATTAGRYQETQYF. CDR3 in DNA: TGTGCCAGCAGCGTAGCTACCACGGCGGGGAGATACCAAGAGACCCAGTACTTC. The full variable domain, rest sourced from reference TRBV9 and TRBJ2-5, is DSGVTQTPKHLITATGQRVTLRCSPRSGDLSVYWYQQSLDQGLQFLIQYYNGEERAKGNILERFSAQQFPDLHSELNLSSLELGDSALYFCASSVATTAGRYQETQYFGPGTRLLVL.

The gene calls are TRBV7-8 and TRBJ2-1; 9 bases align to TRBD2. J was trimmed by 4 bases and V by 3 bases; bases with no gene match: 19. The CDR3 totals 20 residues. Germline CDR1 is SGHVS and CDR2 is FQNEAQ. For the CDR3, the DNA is TGTGCCAGCAGCTTTGAGGGCTTTCGGTTGGCGGGGGGGATGTACAATGAGCAGTTCTTC. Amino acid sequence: CASSFEGFRLAGGMYNEQFF.

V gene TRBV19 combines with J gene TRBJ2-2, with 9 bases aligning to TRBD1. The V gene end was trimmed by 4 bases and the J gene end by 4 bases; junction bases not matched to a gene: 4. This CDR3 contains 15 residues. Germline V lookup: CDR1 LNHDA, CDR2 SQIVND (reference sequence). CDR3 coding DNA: TGTGCCAGTAGTACTCGACAGGGGGGCACCGGGGAGCTGTTTTTT. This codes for CASSTRQGGTGELFF.

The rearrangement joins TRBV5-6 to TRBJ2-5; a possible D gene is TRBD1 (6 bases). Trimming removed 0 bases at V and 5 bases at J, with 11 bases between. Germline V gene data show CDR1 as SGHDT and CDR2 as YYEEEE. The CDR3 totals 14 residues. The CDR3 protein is CASSLAQGRETQYF. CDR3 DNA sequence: TGTGCCAGCAGCTTGGCACAGGGAAGGGAGACCCAGTACTTC.

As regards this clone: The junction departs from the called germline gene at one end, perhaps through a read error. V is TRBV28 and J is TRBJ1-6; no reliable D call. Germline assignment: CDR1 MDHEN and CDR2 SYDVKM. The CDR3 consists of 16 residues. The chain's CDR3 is CASSSAGLTDNLPLHF. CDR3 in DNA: TGTGCCAGCAGTTCCGCCGGATTGACGGATAATTTACCCCTCCACTTT.

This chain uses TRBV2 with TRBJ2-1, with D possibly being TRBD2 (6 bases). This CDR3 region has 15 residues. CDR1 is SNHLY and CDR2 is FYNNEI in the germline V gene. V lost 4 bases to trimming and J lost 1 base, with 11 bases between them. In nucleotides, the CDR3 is TGTGCCAGCAGTGCTCGGCTAGCGTCCTACAATGAGCAGTTCTTC. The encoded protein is CASSARLASYNEQFF.

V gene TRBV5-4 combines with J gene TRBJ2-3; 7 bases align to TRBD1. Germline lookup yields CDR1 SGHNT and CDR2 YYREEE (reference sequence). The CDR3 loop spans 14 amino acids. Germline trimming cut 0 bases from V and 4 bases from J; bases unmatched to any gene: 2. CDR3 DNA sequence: TGTGCCAGCAGCTTGGAGGGGGCGGCAGATACGCAGTATTTT. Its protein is CASSLEGAADTQYF.

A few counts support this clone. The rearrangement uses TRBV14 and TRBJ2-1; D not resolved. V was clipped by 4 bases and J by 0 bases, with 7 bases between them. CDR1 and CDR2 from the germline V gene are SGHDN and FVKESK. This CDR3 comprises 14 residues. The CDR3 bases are TGTGCCAGCAGCCGCTACGGCTCCTACAATGAGCAGTTCTTC. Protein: CASSRYGSYNEQFF. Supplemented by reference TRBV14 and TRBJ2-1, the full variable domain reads EAGVTQFPSHSVIEKGQTVTLRCDPISGHDNLYWYRRVMGKEIKFLLHFVKESKQDESGMPNNRFLAERTGGTYSTLKVQPAELEDSGVYFCASSRYGSYNEQFFGPGTRLTVL.

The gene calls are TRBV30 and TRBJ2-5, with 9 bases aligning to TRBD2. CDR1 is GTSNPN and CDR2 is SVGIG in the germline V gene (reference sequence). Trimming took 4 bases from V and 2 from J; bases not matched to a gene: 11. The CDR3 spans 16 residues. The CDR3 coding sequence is TGTGCCTGGATGGAGCGAGCGGGGGGTTCACAAGAGACCCAGTACTTC. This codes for CAWMERAGGSQETQYF. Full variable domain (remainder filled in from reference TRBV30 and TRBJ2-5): SQTIHQWPATLVQPVGSPLSLECTVEGTSNPNLYWYRQAAGRGLQLLFYSVGIGQISSEVPQNLSASRPQDRQFILSSKKLLLSDSGFYLCAWMERAGGSQETQYFGPGTRLLVL.

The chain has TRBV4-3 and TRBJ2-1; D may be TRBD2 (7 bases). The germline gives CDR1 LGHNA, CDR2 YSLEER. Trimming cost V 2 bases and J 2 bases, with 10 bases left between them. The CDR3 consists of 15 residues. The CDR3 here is CASSQLGGPYNEQFF. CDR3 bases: TGCGCCAGCAGCCAACTCGGGGGGCCCTACAATGAGCAGTTCTTC.

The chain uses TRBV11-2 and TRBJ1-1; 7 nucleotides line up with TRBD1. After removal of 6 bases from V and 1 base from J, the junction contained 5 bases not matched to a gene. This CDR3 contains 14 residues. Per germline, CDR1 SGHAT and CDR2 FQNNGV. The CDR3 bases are TGTGCCAGCAGTTCAGGGGGAGCGAACACTGAAGCTTTCTTT. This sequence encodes CASSSGGANTEAFF.

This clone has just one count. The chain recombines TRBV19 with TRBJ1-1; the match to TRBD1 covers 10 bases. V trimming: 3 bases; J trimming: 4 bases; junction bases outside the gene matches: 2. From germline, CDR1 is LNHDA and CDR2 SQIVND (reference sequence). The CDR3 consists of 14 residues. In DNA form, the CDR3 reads TGTGCCAGTAGTATTCGGACAGGGGGCACTGAAGCTTTCTTT. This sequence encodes CASSIRTGGTEAFF.

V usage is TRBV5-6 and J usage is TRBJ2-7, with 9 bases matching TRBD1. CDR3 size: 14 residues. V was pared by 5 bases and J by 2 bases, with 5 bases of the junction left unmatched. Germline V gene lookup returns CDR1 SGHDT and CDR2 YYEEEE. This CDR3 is CASRKQGAAYEQYF. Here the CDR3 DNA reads TGTGCCAGCAGGAAACAGGGGGCGGCCTACGAGCAGTACTTC.

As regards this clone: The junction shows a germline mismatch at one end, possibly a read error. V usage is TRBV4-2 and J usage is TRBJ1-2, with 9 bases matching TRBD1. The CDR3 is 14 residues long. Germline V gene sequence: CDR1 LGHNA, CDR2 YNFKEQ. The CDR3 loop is CVSSQDRGNYGYTF. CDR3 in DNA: TGTGTCAGCAGCCAAGACAGGGGGAACTATGGCTACACCTTC.

CDR3 bases: TGTGCCAGCAGCTTAATTCGGGGGATGAACACCGGGGAGCTGTTTTTT. Translated: CASSLIRGMNTGELFF. This chain links TRBV7-2 with TRBJ2-2, with D perhaps TRBD2 (6 bases). This CDR3 comprises 16 residues. The V and J ends lost 2 bases and 1 base respectively, with 11 bases between them. Germline V gene data show CDR1 as SGHTA and CDR2 as FQGNSA.

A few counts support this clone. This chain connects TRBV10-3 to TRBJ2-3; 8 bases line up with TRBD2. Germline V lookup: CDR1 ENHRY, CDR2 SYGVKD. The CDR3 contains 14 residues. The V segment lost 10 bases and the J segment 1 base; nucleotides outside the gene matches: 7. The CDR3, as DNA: TGTGCCACCGGGGGGGCCGGGGGCACAGATACGCAGTATTTT. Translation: CATGGAGGTDTQYF.